This section outlines one T cell receptor beta chain sequence together with its context. Its antigen specificity is not known. There are no base qualities to consult, and no much larger clone falls within one base. The CDR3 spans 15 residues, from the cysteine through the phenylalanine. CDR3 DNA only is kept here, 45 bases in frame from base 1. The V and J ends are trimmed by 1 base and 0 bases, leaving 6 bases between them. According to the germline V gene, CDR1 reads SGHVS and CDR2 reads FQNEAQ. The data derive from a study of T cell repertoires in cytomegalovirus infection (dated by TCRdb to the late 2010s). Turning to the overall study: Donor HLA type was relevant to the analysis, as public TCR beta signatures indicated carriage of CMV infection together with the matching HLA type.

The sample was run on an Illumina HiSeq 1500. TCRdb took the public reads, trimmed them with fastp at Q25, ran MiXCR for clone calling and kept in-frame beta chains. Merged by CDR3 protein, the rows form single entries marked with the most common genes and DNA. For this sample there are roughly 150,000 distinct CDR3 sequences; around 20% appear just once. The top ten hold roughly 9.8% of the sample. On the study overall, not on this receptor specifically: In both this cohort and an independent roughly 360-donor cohort, the cumulative frequency of public TCR beta family members distinguished carriers of CMV infection plus the relevant HLA type. The ex vivo response was dominated by HLA-C-restricted CMV-specific TCR beta clonotypes, which also provided the single most frequent clonotype in two of eight donors.

Sequencing input: PBMCs. Recombination joined TRBV7-8 with TRBJ2-2; the D gene is perhaps TRBD1 or TRBD2, as each covers 5 bases. This TCR was recovered from a human donor in good health (CMV status not recorded). Some clones in this sample may be carry-over from other donors' samples. The CDR3 protein is CASSLVGANTGELFF. The DNA sequence reads TGTGCCAGCAGCTTAGTGGGGGCGAACACCGGGGAGCTGTTTTTT.